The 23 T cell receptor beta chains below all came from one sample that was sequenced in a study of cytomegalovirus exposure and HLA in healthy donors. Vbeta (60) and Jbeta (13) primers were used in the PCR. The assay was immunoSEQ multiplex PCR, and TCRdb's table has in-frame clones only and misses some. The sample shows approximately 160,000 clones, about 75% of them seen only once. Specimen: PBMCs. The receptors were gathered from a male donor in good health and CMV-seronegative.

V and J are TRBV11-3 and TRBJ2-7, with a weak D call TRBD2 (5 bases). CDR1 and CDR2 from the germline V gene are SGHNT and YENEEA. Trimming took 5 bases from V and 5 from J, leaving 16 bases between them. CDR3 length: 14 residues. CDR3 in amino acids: CASSPGGTGNEQYF. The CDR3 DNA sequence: TGTGCCAGCAGCCCCGGCGGTACGGGGAACGAGCAGTACTTC.

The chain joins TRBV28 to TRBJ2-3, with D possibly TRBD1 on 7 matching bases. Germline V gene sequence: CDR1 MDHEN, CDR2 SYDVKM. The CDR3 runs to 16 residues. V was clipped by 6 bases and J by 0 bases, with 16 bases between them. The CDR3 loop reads CASSPGGGSSTDTQYF. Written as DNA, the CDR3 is TGTGCCAGCAGCCCAGGGGGAGGCTCTAGCACAGATACGCAGTATTTT.

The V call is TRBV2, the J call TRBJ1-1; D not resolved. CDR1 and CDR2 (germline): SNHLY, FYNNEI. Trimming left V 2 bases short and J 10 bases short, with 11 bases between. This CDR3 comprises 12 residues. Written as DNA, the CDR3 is TGTGCCAGCAGTGAAATCGGGGTAGGAGCTTTCTTT. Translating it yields CASSEIGVGAFF.

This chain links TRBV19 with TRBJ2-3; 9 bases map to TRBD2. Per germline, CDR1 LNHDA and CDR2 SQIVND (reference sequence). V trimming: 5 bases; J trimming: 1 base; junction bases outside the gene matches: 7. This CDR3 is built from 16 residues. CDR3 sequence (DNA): TGTGCCAGTAGTCCGACGACTAGCGGTCGCACAGATACGCAGTATTTT. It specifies CASSPTTSGRTDTQYF.

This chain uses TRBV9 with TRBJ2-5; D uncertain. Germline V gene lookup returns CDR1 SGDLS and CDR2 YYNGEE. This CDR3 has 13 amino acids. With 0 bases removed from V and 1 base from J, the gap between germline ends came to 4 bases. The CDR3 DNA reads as TGTGCCAGCAGCGTAGACTCCCAAGAGACCCAGTACTTC. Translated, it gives CASSVDSQETQYF.

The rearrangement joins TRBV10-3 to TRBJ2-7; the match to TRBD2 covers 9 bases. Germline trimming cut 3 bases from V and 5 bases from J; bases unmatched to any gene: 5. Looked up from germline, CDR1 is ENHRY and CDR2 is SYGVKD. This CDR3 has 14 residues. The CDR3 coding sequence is TGTGCCATCAGTGAATTTAGCGGGAGCGACGAGCAGTACTTC. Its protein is CAISEFSGSDEQYF.

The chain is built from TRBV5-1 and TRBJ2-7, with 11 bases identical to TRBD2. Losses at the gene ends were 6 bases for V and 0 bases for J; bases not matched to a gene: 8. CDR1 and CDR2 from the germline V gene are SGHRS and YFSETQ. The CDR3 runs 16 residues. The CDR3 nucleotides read TGCGCCAGCACCTTTTTAGCGGGAGGGTCCTCCTACGAGCAGTACTTC. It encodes CASTFLAGGSSYEQYF.

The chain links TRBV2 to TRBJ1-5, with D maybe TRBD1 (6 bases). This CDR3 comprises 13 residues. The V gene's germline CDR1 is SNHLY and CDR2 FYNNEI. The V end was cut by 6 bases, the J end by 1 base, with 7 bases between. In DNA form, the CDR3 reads TGTGCCAGCAGAGGACAGAGCAATCAGCCCCAGCATTTT. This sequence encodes CASRGQSNQPQHF.

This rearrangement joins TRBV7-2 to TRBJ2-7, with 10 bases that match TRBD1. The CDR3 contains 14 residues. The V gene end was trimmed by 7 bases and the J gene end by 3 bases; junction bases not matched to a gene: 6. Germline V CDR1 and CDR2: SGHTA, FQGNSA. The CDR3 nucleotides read TGTGCCAGCACCTGGGACAGGGGCCTCTACGAGCAGTACTTC. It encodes CASTWDRGLYEQYF.

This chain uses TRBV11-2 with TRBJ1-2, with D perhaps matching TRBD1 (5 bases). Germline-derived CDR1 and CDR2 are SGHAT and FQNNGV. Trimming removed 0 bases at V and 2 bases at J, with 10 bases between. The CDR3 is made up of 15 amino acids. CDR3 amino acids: CASSLDTRGNYGYTF. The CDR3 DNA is TGTGCCAGCAGCTTAGATACGCGGGGCAACTATGGCTACACCTTC.

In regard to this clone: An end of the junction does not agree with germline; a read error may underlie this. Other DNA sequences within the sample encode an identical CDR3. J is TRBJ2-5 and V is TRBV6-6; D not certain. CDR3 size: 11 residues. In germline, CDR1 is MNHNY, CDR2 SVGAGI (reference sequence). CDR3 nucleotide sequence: TGTGCCAGCAGTTACCAGGAGACCCAGTACTTC. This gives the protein CASSYQETQYF.

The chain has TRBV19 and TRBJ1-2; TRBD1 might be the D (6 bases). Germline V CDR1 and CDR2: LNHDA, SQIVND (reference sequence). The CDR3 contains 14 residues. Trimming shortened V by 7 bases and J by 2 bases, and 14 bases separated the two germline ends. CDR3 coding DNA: TGTGCCAGTATCGGGGGGCAATTAAACTATGGCTACACCTTC. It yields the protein CASIGGQLNYGYTF. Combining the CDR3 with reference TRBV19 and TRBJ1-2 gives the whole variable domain DGGITQSPKYLFRKEGQNVTLSCEQNLNHDAMYWYRQDPGQGLRLIYYSQIVNDFQKGDIAEGYSVSREKKESFPLTVTSAQKNPTAFYLCASIGGQLNYGYTFGSGTRLTVV.

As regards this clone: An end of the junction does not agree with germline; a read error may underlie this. The CDR3 spells CSSSRRDTEAFF. CDR3 bases: TGTTCCAGCAGCCGACGGGACACTGAAGCTTTCTTT. This sequence joins TRBV7-9 and TRBJ1-1; D gene uncertain. The V gene's germline CDR1 is SEHNR and CDR2 FQNEAQ (reference sequence). This CDR3 has 12 residues.

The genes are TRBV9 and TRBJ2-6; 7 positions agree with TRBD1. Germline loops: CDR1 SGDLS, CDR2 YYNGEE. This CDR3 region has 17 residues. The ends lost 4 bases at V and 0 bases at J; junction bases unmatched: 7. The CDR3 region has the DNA TGTGCCAGCAGCTCCACCGGGACAGTCTCTGGGGCCAACGTCCTGACTTTC. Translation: CASSSTGTVSGANVLTF.

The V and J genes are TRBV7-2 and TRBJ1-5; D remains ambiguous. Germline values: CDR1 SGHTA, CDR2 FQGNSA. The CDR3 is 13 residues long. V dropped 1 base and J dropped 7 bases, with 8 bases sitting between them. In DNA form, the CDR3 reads TGTGCCAGCAGCTTAGGGGGAGGCCAGCCCCAGCATTTT. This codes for CASSLGGGQPQHF.

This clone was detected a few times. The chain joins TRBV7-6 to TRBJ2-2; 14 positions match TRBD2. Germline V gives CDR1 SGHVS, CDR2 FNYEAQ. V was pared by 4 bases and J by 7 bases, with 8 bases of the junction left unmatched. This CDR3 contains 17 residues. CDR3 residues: CASSSRTSGRYGGELFF. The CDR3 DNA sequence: TGTGCCAGCAGCTCCAGGACTAGCGGGAGGTACGGCGGGGAGCTGTTTTTT.

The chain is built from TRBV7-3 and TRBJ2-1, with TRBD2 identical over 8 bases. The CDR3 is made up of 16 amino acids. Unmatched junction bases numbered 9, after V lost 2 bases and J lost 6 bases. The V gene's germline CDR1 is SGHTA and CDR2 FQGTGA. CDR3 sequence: CASSLRGGRAVNEQFF. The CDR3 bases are TGTGCCAGCAGCTTACGGGGGGGGAGGGCCGTCAATGAGCAGTTCTTC.

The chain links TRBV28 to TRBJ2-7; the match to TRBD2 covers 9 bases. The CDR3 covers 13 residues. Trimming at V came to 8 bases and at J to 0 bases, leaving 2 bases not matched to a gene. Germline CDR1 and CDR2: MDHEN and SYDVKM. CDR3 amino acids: CASLAGSSYEQYF. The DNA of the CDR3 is TGTGCCAGCCTAGCGGGAAGCTCCTACGAGCAGTACTTC.

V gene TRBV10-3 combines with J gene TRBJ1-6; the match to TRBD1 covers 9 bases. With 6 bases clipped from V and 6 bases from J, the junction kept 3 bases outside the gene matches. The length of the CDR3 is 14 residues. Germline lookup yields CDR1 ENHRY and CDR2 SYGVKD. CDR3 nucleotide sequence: TGTGCCATCAGGGACAGGGGTGGTAATTCACCCCTCCACTTT. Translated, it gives CAIRDRGGNSPLHF.

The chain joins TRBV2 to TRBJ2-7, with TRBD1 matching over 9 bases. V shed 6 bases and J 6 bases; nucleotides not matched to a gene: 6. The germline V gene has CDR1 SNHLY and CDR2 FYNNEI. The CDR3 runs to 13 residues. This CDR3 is CASRTGGYSEQYF. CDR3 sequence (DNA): TGTGCCAGCAGGACAGGGGGGTACTCCGAGCAGTACTTC.

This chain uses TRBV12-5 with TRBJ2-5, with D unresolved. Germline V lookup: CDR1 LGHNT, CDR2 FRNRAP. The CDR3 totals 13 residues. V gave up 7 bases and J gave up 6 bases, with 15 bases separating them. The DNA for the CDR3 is TGTGCTAGTGCGTCCGTGCCGGTCCAGACCCAGTACTTC. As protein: CASASVPVQTQYF.

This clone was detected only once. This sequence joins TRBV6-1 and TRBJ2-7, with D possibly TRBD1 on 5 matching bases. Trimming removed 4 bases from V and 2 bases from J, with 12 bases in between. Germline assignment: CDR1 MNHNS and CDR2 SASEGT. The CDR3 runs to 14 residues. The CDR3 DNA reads TGTGCCAGCAGTGCCGGCAGGGCAACCTACGAGCAGTACTTC. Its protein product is CASSAGRATYEQYF.

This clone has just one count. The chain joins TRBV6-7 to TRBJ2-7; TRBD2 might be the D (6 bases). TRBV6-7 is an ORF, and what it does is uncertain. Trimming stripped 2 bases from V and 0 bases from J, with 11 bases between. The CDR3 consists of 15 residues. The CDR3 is CASSYGGKFSYEQYF. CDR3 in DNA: TGTGCCAGCAGTTACGGAGGGAAGTTCTCCTACGAGCAGTACTTC.